This passage covers 25 T cell receptor beta chains from one sample sequenced in a study of T cells after yellow fever vaccination (dated by TCRdb to between 2017 and 2020). Libraries were constructed by 5' RACE. Sequencing relied on an Illumina NovaSeq 6000. TCRdb reanalyzed the raw reads on its own, using fastp at Q25 for trimming and MiXCR for clone calling, and kept in-frame beta chains. Every entry covers one CDR3 protein and lists the most common genes and DNA from its rows. The sample records hundreds of thousands of distinct CDR3 sequences, about 12% of which are singletons. The ten largest clones represent 3% to 4% of the sample. The treatment or condition label here, explained by the study, means: live attenuated yellow fever vaccine strain. The specimen was CD4+ T cells sorted from PBMCs, collected 15 days after the yellow fever booster vaccination. These receptors were obtained from a man younger than 30 who received the YFV17D yellow fever vaccine.

V gene TRBV7-6 combines with J gene TRBJ1-3; D is unclear. V was shortened by 5 bases and J by 4 bases, with 15 bases between the two germline ends. This CDR3 contains 15 residues. Germline V gene sequence: CDR1 SGHVS, CDR2 FNYEAQ. DNA of the CDR3: TGTGCCAGCAGCCGCGGGTTTTCGGGGGGAAACACCATATATTTT. Amino acid sequence: CASSRGFSGGNTIYF.

V gene TRBV14 combines with J gene TRBJ1-6; TRBD1 might be the D (6 bases). Deletions cut 4 bases from V and 4 bases from J, with 14 bases between. This CDR3 has 16 residues. Germline CDR1 reads SGHDN; CDR2 reads FVKESK. CDR3 nucleotide sequence: TGTGCCAGCAGCCTCGGACAGTTACGATATAATTCACCCCTCCACTTT. Translating gives CASSLGQLRYNSPLHF.

A few counts support this clonotype. The CDR3 spells CASSWGTANTGELFF. The CDR3 DNA follows: TGCGCCAGCAGCTGGGGGACCGCGAACACCGGGGAGCTGTTTTTT. The chain uses TRBV5-1 and TRBJ2-2; perhaps D is TRBD1 or TRBD2 (5 bases each). V was trimmed by 3 bases and J by 0 bases, leaving 9 bases between them. The CDR3 loop spans 15 amino acids. Per germline, CDR1 SGHRS and CDR2 YFSETQ.

This chain links TRBV7-2 with TRBJ1-5, with D uncertain. CDR3 length: 13 residues. CDR1 SGHTA and CDR2 FQGNSA come from the germline V gene. V gave up 1 base and J gave up 4 bases, with 5 bases separating them. The CDR3 protein is CASSLGANQPQHF. The CDR3 coding sequence is TGTGCCAGCAGCTTAGGGGCGAATCAGCCCCAGCATTTT.

This clonotype was observed a few times. This chain links TRBV18 with TRBJ1-1; D gene unclear. CDR1 is KGHSH and CDR2 is LQKENI in the germline V gene. Trimming pared 1 base from V and 0 bases from J, leaving 3 bases between. The CDR3 is 13 amino acids. The CDR3 sequence: CASSPRMNTEAFF. The CDR3, as DNA: TGTGCCAGCTCACCACGGATGAACACTGAAGCTTTCTTT.

This sequence joins TRBV29-1 and TRBJ1-1; D remains ambiguous. The germline gives CDR1 SQVTM, CDR2 ANQGSEA. Trimming removed 0 bases from V and 0 bases from J, with 8 bases in between. The CDR3 spans 14 residues. CDR3 sequence: CSVEDRVMNTEAFF. As DNA, the CDR3 is TGCAGCGTTGAAGATCGTGTCATGAACACTGAAGCTTTCTTT.

This clonotype occurred many times. This rearrangement joins TRBV27 to TRBJ1-1, with 8 bases fitting TRBD1. CDR3 length: 14 residues. The J segment lost 5 bases and the V segment lost 6 bases, leaving 8 bases of the junction unmatched. Germline CDR1 is MNHEY and CDR2 is SMNVEV (reference sequence). This CDR3 is CASSLLQGGTEAFF. CDR3 nucleotides: TGTGCCAGCAGCTTGTTACAGGGGGGGACTGAAGCTTTCTTT.

The chain links TRBV10-1 to TRBJ1-1, with D hard to call. This CDR3 comprises 12 residues. Germline lookup yields CDR1 WNHNN and CDR2 SYGVQD (reference sequence). Trimming stripped 7 bases from V and 4 bases from J, with 10 bases between. CDR3 region: CASTPPGTEAFF. The DNA of the CDR3 is TGCGCCAGCACTCCGCCGGGCACTGAAGCTTTCTTT.

The chain uses TRBV25-1 and TRBJ2-7; 11 positions agree with TRBD1. After removal of 2 bases from V and 3 bases from J, the junction contained 3 bases not matched to a gene. The germline V gene encodes CDR1 MGHDK and CDR2 SYGVNS. The CDR3 has 15 amino acids. CDR3 loop: CASSEPGTGGYEQYF. For the CDR3, the DNA is TGTGCCAGCAGTGAACCCGGGACAGGGGGCTACGAGCAGTACTTC.

The chain uses TRBV5-1 and TRBJ2-3; D not resolved. Germline V CDR1 and CDR2: SGHRS, YFSETQ. The CDR3 spans 15 residues. Deletions cut 2 bases from V and 1 base from J, with 11 bases between. CDR3 amino acids: CASSFSSWGTDTQYF. Written as DNA, the CDR3 is TGCGCCAGCAGCTTTTCTAGTTGGGGCACAGATACGCAGTATTTT.

The V and J genes are TRBV12-3 or TRBV12-4 and TRBJ2-1; 12 positions agree with TRBD2. The V segment lost 6 bases and the J segment 5 bases; nucleotides outside the gene matches: 5. CDR3 length: 15 amino acids. The CDR3 here is CASSRRLAGDNEQFF. The CDR3 DNA is TGTGCCAGCAGCCGTAGACTAGCGGGGGACAATGAGCAGTTCTTC.

V gene TRBV20-1 combines with J gene TRBJ1-2, with D possibly being TRBD1 (6 bases). The V end was cut by 4 bases, the J end by 7 bases, with 13 bases between. CDR1 and CDR2 from the germline V gene are DFQATT and SNEGSKA (reference sequence). The CDR3 consists of 12 residues. In nucleotides, the CDR3 is TGCAGTGCTACTGCAGGGGATGGTGGCTACACCTTC. Its translation is CSATAGDGGYTF.

Many counts were recorded for this clonotype. At one end the junction does not follow the germline gene, possibly because of a read error. The V call is TRBV6-5, the J call TRBJ1-1, with a weak D call TRBD1 (6 bases). The CDR3 length is 13 residues. Germline V gene lookup returns CDR1 MNHEY and CDR2 SVGAGI. The chain's CDR3 is CASRKSGATEAFF. In DNA, the CDR3 is TGCGCCAGCAGGAAATCGGGGGCTACCGAAGCTTTCTTT.

The rearrangement uses TRBV12-3 or TRBV12-4 and TRBJ2-2, with TRBD1 matching over 10 bases. The CDR3 has 16 residues. V dropped 5 bases and J dropped 5; count of bases not matched to a gene: 8. This CDR3 is CASSPRQGAWTGELFF. The CDR3 DNA reads as TGTGCCAGCAGTCCAAGACAGGGGGCATGGACCGGGGAGCTGTTTTTT.

V is TRBV7-2 and J is TRBJ2-3; maybe TRBD1 (5 bases). The CDR3 consists of 16 residues. The germline CDR1 and CDR2 sequences are SGHTA and FQGNSA. The V gene lost 7 bases and the J gene lost 6 bases, with 23 bases spanning the gap. The CDR3 coding sequence is TGTGCCAGCACCAAACCGCAGGGTGGGTGGGCCGATACGCAGTATTTT. It encodes CASTKPQGGWADTQYF.

The CDR3 coding sequence is TGTGCCAGCAGCGTAGTCGGTGAGACCCAGTACTTC. This gives the protein CASSVVGETQYF. This chain joins TRBV9 and TRBJ2-5; D unclear. The CDR3 is 12 residues long. V was trimmed by 0 bases and J by 5 bases, leaving 5 bases between them. Germline-derived CDR1 and CDR2 are SGDLS and YYNGEE.

This clonotype was recorded a few times. The chain has TRBV12-3 or TRBV12-4 and TRBJ1-3; maybe TRBD1 (6 bases). CDR3 length equals 13 residues. Trimming took 11 bases from V and 0 from J, leaving 11 bases between them. The CDR3 nucleotides are TGTGCCGGACCACAGGGCTCTGGAAACACCATATATTTT. It is translated as CAGPQGSGNTIYF.

In its sample, this clonotype was seen a few times. The genes are TRBV7-9 and TRBJ2-5; no reliable D call. Per germline, CDR1 SEHNR and CDR2 FQNEAQ (reference sequence). V lost 1 base and J lost 6, with 9 bases in between. The CDR3 has 13 amino acids. CDR3 nucleotide sequence: TGTGCCAGCAGCTTAGGACCCGGACAGACCCAGTACTTC. Amino acids: CASSLGPGQTQYF.

V gene TRBV12-3 or TRBV12-4 combines with J gene TRBJ2-5; TRBD1 is a possible D gene (6 bases). V was shortened by 5 bases and J by 2 bases, with 12 bases between the two germline ends. The CDR3 contains 14 residues. This CDR3 reads CASSTQGTQETQYF. CDR3 bases: TGTGCCAGCAGTACTCAGGGGACGCAAGAGACCCAGTACTTC.

The chain uses TRBV11-2 and TRBJ2-7; D is unresolved. V was cut by 1 base and J by 1 base, with 8 bases left in between. The length of the CDR3 is 14 residues. Germline V gene data show CDR1 as SGHAT and CDR2 as FQNNGV. This chain's CDR3 is CASSLGQLSYEQYV. For the CDR3, the DNA is TGTGCCAGCAGCTTAGGCCAGCTTTCCTACGAGCAGTACGTC.

The chain recombines TRBV28 with TRBJ2-1; no clear D. Germline CDR1 is MDHEN and CDR2 is SYDVKM. The CDR3 has 14 residues. V lost 8 bases and J lost 2, with 13 bases in between. In DNA form, the CDR3 reads TGTGCCAGCGGCGCCATGAGCCCCTACAATGAGCAGTTCTTC. Its translation is CASGAMSPYNEQFF.

Concerning this clonotype itself: One end of the junction fails to match germline, which may point to a read error. The chain couples TRBV20-1 to TRBJ1-2, with D possibly matching TRBD1 (5 bases). The germline V gene has CDR1 DFQATT and CDR2 SNEGSKA (reference sequence). The CDR3 runs 11 residues. Here the CDR3 reads CSAATQGRVVF. As DNA, the CDR3 is TGCAGTGCGGCAACGCAGGGCCGCGTAGTCTTC.

The chain carries TRBV10-1 and TRBJ2-2, with D maybe TRBD2 (5 bases). Trimming stripped 8 bases from V and 7 bases from J, with 14 bases between. Germline loops: CDR1 WNHNN, CDR2 SYGVQD (reference sequence). The CDR3 length is 13 residues. DNA for the CDR3: TGCGCCAGCGGGCACCGCGAGGGCGGGGAGCTGTTTTTT. Its protein is CASGHREGGELFF.

The chain carries TRBV18 and TRBJ1-6; D call uncertain. The germline V gene has CDR1 KGHSH and CDR2 LQKENI. V was clipped by 3 bases and J by 8 bases, with 11 bases between them. The CDR3 is 14 residues long. CDR3 loop: CASSPTGFDSPLHF. The CDR3 DNA sequence: TGTGCCAGCTCACCGACTGGGTTTGATTCACCCCTCCACTTT.

There are a few counts of this clonotype. V is TRBV6-1 and J is TRBJ2-3; 10 bases are shared with TRBD2. Germline lookup yields CDR1 MNHNS and CDR2 SASEGT. Trimming cost V 9 bases and J 5 bases; bases outside gene matches: 8. This CDR3 contains 14 residues. In DNA, the CDR3 is TGTGCCAGTGAGCGGGGGGGTTTTGAAGATACGCAGTATTTT. Amino acids: CASERGGFEDTQYF.